The 18 T cell receptor beta chains below come from one sample, sequenced in a study of blood T cell repertoires in COVID-19. The data were produced by immunoSEQ multiplex PCR, yet TCRdb's version contains in-frame clones alone and is incomplete. The repertoire holds under 450,000 clones, around nine tenths seen once, with roughly 1.6% in the top ten. The sequencing sample was made of peripheral blood. These receptors all stem from a woman between 35 and 50 years old with COVID-19, enrolled during active disease.

About this clone itself: A junction boundary mismatches the germline segment, possibly from a read error. The CDR3 nucleotides read TGTGCCAGCTCATCACTAGCGGGGGACTTGTTTGACTTC. Translated: CASSSLAGDLFDF. The V gene is TRBV18, the J gene TRBJ2-7; 11 bases map to TRBD2. CDR1 is KGHSH and CDR2 is LQKENI in the germline V gene. This CDR3 is built from 13 residues.

V gene TRBV7-2 combines with J gene TRBJ1-1; maybe TRBD1 (6 bases). Germline V gene data show CDR1 as SGHTA and CDR2 as FQGNSA. The CDR3 runs 13 residues. Trimming left V 8 bases short and J 3 bases short, with 13 bases between. The chain's CDR3 is CASRSDRYTEAFF. The CDR3 DNA is TGTGCCAGCCGCTCGGACAGATACACTGAAGCTTTCTTT.

The chain is built from TRBV5-1 and TRBJ1-1; D unresolved. The V end lost 4 bases, the J end lost 1 base, and 11 bases lay between the germline ends. CDR1 is SGHRS, CDR2 YFSETQ, per germline. CDR3 length equals 14 residues. In DNA form, the CDR3 reads TGCGCCAGCAGCGTAAGCCCCAAGAACACTGAAGCTTTCTTT. Its protein product is CASSVSPKNTEAFF.

The V gene is TRBV6-2 or TRBV6-3, the J gene TRBJ2-1, with 15 bases fitting TRBD2. The CDR3 runs 19 residues. Per germline, CDR1 MNHEY and CDR2 SVGEGT. Losses at the gene ends were 2 bases for V and 8 bases for J; bases not matched to a gene: 13. CDR3 bases: TGTGCCAGCAGTTACAGGCGGACTAGCGGGGGGGTACCTATCTATGAGCAGTTCTTC. Translation: CASSYRRTSGGVPIYEQFF.

The chain recombines TRBV30 with TRBJ2-5; perhaps TRBD2 as D (6 bases). This CDR3 has 14 amino acids. Germline V gene sequence: CDR1 GTSNPN, CDR2 SVGIG (reference sequence). The V and J ends lost 3 bases and 1 base respectively, with 12 bases between them. The CDR3 bases are TGTGCCTGGAGCGCGGGACGGGTCCAAGAGACCCAGTACTTC. Protein: CAWSAGRVQETQYF.

The J gene is TRBJ1-6, the V gene TRBV5-1; 8 bases match TRBD1. Germline assignment: CDR1 SGHRS and CDR2 YFSETQ. The ends lost 0 bases at V and 8 bases at J; junction bases unmatched: 4. The CDR3 has 15 residues. Here the CDR3 reads CASSLEGQGDSPLHF. In DNA, the CDR3 is TGCGCCAGCAGCTTGGAAGGACAGGGAGATTCACCCCTCCACTTT.

J is TRBJ2-5 and V is TRBV28; D unclear. Germline loops: CDR1 MDHEN, CDR2 SYDVKM. This CDR3 comprises 14 residues. V dropped 4 bases and J dropped 5 bases, with 14 bases sitting between them. CDR3 nucleotides: TGTGCCAGCAGTTCTCCCCTGCTCGGGGAGACCCAGTACTTC. Its translation is CASSSPLLGETQYF.

This chain's CDR3 is CASSLFRDRGRGPQHF. For the CDR3, the DNA is TGTGCCAGCAGTTTGTTTAGGGACAGGGGGAGGGGGCCCCAGCATTTT. This chain connects TRBV28 to TRBJ1-5; 11 bases map to TRBD1. Germline values: CDR1 MDHEN, CDR2 SYDVKM. Trimming removed 3 bases from V and 9 bases from J; junction bases left unmatched: 10. The length of the CDR3 is 16 residues.

This chain links TRBV9 with TRBJ2-7; 9 bases are a match to TRBD2. This CDR3 region has 16 residues. Germline trimming cut 3 bases from V and 0 bases from J; bases unmatched to any gene: 7. CDR1 is SGDLS and CDR2 is YYNGEE in the germline V gene. The CDR3 spells CASSEKRLADSYEQYF. In DNA form, the CDR3 reads TGTGCCAGCAGCGAAAAAAGACTAGCGGACTCCTACGAGCAGTACTTC.

The CDR3 is CASSFPKGLTYEQYF. In DNA, the CDR3 is TGTGCCAGCAGTTTCCCTAAGGGACTTACCTACGAGCAGTACTTC. This rearrangement joins TRBV28 to TRBJ2-7; weak D call: TRBD2 (6 bases). V was pared by 3 bases and J by 2 bases, with 14 bases between. CDR1 is MDHEN, CDR2 SYDVKM, per germline. This CDR3 contains 15 residues.

The chain employs TRBV5-1 and TRBJ2-3; 8 nucleotides match TRBD1. This CDR3 is built from 15 residues. Germline CDR1 and CDR2: SGHRS and YFSETQ. J was trimmed by 5 bases and V by 0 bases; bases with no gene match: 5. The CDR3 sequence is CASSLAPGGRDTQYF. For the CDR3, the DNA is TGCGCCAGCAGCTTGGCCCCAGGGGGCAGAGATACGCAGTATTTT. Filled out from reference TRBV5-1 and TRBJ2-3, the complete variable domain reads KAGVTQTPRYLIKTRGQQVTLSCSPISGHRSVSWYQQTPGQGLQFLFEYFSETQRNKGNFPGRFSGRQFSNSRSEMNVSTLELGDSALYLCASSLAPGGRDTQYFGPGTRLTVL.

The gene calls are TRBV10-3 and TRBJ1-2, with 7 bases matching TRBD1. The germline V gene has CDR1 ENHRY and CDR2 SYGVKD. The CDR3 has 14 amino acids. V dropped 4 bases and J dropped 4; count of bases not matched to a gene: 6. The CDR3 nucleotides are TGTGCCATCAGTGGGGACAGCCTTGGCTATGGCTACACCTTC. Protein: CAISGDSLGYGYTF.

The gene calls are TRBV27 and TRBJ2-1, with D tentatively TRBD1 (5 bases). This CDR3 is built from 14 residues. With 7 bases removed from V and 10 bases from J, the gap between germline ends came to 20 bases. Germline CDR1 reads MNHEY; CDR2 reads SMNVEV (reference sequence). CDR3 in DNA: TGTGCCAGCAATAAAGGGGTTGAGGTGCGGGAGCAGTTCTTC. It is translated as CASNKGVEVREQFF.

In DNA, the CDR3 is TGTGCCAGCAGCTGGACAGAATCCTACGAGCAGTACTTC. Its protein is CASSWTESYEQYF. The chain links TRBV7-8 to TRBJ2-7; perhaps TRBD1 as D (6 bases). This CDR3 has 13 amino acids. The V and J ends lost 4 bases and 1 base respectively, with 8 bases between them. Germline V lookup: CDR1 SGHVS, CDR2 FQNEAQ.

This chain uses TRBV27 with TRBJ2-2; D might be TRBD1 (6 bases). Between the trimmed V and J ends, which lost 9 bases and 3 bases, there was a span of 17 bases. The CDR3 loop spans 15 amino acids. Germline V gene sequence: CDR1 MNHEY, CDR2 SMNVEV (reference sequence). The CDR3 loop reads CASLGHLGDTGELFF. The CDR3 DNA is TGTGCCAGTCTGGGACACCTCGGAGACACCGGGGAGCTGTTTTTT.

The chain uses TRBV4-1 and TRBJ2-3; maybe TRBD1 (5 bases). Germline CDR1 and CDR2: MGHRA and YSYEKL. This CDR3 has 14 amino acids. Trimming took 0 bases from V and 6 from J, leaving 10 bases between them. The CDR3 loop is CASSQDQAGDTQYF. As DNA, the CDR3 is TGCGCCAGCAGCCAAGACCAAGCAGGGGATACGCAGTATTTT.

This sequence joins TRBV9 and TRBJ2-2; no clear D gene. The CDR3 totals 15 residues. The germline V gene encodes CDR1 SGDLS and CDR2 YYNGEE. Deletions cut 2 bases from V and 0 bases from J, with 8 bases between. CDR3 in amino acids: CASSVVSANTGELFF. CDR3 nucleotide sequence: TGTGCCAGCAGCGTCGTTTCAGCGAACACCGGGGAGCTGTTTTTT.

The genes are TRBV7-9 and TRBJ1-1; 8 nucleotides align to TRBD1. The V gene's germline CDR1 is SEHNR and CDR2 FQNEAQ (reference sequence). Trimming cost V 1 base and J 5 bases; bases outside gene matches: 6. The CDR3 length is 15 residues. This chain's CDR3 is CASSLVQGAGTEAFF. CDR3 nucleotides: TGTGCCAGCAGCTTAGTTCAGGGGGCCGGGACTGAAGCTTTCTTT.